This T cell receptor (beta chain) is drawn from a study of a mutant IDH1 vaccine in newly diagnosed glioma. Study-level information: Treated individuals were about 62% male and approximately 38% female, averaging approximately 40 years of age. Weeks 35 and 47 hosted visits V12 and V13, respectively.

Sequencing was performed with immunoSEQ multiplex PCR; in TCRdb, only in-frame clones are kept and a portion is missing. The sample shows around 32,000 clones, around 80% of them seen only once. This clone has more than one count but fewer than ten. The antigen is unknown. The time point is: week 35, safety follow-up. One vaccine dose held 300 ug of mutant IDH1 20-mer peptide and came with topical imiquimod. The CDR3 extends over 14 amino acids. Per the germline V gene, CDR1 is SEHNR and CDR2 is FQNEAQ (reference sequence). Unmatched junction bases numbered 7, after V lost 2 bases and J lost 9 bases. The chain employs TRBV7-9 and TRBJ2-7; TRBD2 aligns across 10 bases. The sample in question was PBMCs, obtained from a glioma patient whose treatment included an IDH1 peptide vaccine. This receptor was obtained from a man aged 40-49 years with glioma. Some clones in this sample may be carry-over from other donors' samples. The DNA for the CDR3 is TGTGCCAGCAGCTTACTAGCGGGGGCCGGGGTGCAGTACTTC. Encoded protein: CASSLLAGAGVQYF.